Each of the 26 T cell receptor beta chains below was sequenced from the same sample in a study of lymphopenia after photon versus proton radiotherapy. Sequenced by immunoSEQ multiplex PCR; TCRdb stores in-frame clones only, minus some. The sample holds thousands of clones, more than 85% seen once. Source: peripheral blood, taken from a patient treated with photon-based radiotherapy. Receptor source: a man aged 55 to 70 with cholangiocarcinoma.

CDR3 DNA: TGTGCCAGTAGTATCTCAGGGTTTGGCGAGCAGTACTTC. Its protein product is CASSISGFGEQYF. The gene calls are TRBV19 and TRBJ2-7, with a weak D call TRBD1 (5 bases). Trimming cost V 3 bases and J 6 bases, with 12 bases left between them. Germline values: CDR1 LNHDA, CDR2 SQIVND (reference sequence). The CDR3 is 13 amino acids.

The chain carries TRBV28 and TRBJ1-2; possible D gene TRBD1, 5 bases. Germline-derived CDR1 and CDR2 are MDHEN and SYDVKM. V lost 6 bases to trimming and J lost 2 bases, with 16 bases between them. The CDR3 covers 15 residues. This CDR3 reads CASSPLGGTNYGYTF. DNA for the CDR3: TGTGCCAGCAGCCCCTTGGGGGGAACCAACTATGGCTACACCTTC.

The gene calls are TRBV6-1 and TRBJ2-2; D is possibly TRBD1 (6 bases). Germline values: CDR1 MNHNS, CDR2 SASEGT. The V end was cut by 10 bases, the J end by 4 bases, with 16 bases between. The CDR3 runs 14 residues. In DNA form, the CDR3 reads TGTGCCACCCTTCTGGGGGCGAGCACCGGGGAGCTGTTTTTT. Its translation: CATLLGASTGELFF.

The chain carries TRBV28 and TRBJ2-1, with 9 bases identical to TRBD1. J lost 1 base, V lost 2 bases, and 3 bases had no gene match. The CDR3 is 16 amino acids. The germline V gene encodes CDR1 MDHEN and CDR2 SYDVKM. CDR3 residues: CASSLPGQGSYNEQFF. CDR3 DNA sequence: TGTGCCAGCAGTTTACCGGGACAGGGTTCCTACAATGAGCAGTTCTTC.

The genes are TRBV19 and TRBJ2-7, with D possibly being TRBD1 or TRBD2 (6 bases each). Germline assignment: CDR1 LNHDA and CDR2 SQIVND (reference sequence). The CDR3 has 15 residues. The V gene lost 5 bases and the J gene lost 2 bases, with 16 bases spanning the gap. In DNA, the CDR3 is TGTGCCAGTAGTCGAAGAGGAGGGGGAGCCTACGAGCAGTACTTC. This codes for CASSRRGGGAYEQYF.

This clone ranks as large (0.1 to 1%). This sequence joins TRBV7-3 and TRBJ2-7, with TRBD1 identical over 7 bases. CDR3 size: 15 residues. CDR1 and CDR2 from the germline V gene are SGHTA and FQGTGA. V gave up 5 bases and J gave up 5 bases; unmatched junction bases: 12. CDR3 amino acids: CASSPSDREVDEQYF. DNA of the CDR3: TGTGCCAGCAGCCCCTCCGACAGGGAAGTCGACGAGCAGTACTTC.

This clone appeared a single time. CDR3 nucleotides: TGTGCCAGCAGCCCTAAAACAGGATGGGAGAACTACGAGCAGTACTTC. Protein: CASSPKTGWENYEQYF. The rearrangement uses TRBV5-5 and TRBJ2-7; D possibly matches TRBD1 or TRBD2 (5 bases each). V shed 4 bases and J shed 3 bases, with 20 bases lying between them. CDR1 is SGHKS, CDR2 YYEKEE, per germline (reference sequence). The CDR3 length is 16 residues. Full variable domain (rest looked up from reference TRBV5-5 and TRBJ2-7): DAGVTQSPTHLIKTRGQQVTLRCSPISGHKSVSWYQQVLGQGPQFIFQYYEKEERGRGNFPDRFSARQFPNYSSELNVNALLLGDSALYLCASSPKTGWENYEQYFGPGTRLTVT.

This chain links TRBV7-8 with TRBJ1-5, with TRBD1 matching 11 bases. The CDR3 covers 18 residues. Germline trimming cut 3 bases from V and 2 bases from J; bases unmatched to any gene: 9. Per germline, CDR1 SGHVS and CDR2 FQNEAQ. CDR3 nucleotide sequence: TGTGCCAGCAGCTTCACCGGGACAGGGGGTTCAGGCAATCAGCCCCAGCATTTT. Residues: CASSFTGTGGSGNQPQHF.

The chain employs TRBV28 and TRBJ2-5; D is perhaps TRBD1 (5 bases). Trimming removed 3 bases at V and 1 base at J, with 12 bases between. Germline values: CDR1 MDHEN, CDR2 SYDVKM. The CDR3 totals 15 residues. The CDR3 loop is CASSFFQGSQETQYF. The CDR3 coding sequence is TGTGCCAGCAGTTTTTTCCAGGGTAGCCAAGAGACCCAGTACTTC.

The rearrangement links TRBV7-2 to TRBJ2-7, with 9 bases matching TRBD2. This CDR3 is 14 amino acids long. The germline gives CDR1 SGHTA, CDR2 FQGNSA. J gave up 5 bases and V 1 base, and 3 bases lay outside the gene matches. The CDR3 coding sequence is TGTGCCAGCAGCTTAGGCGGGGGGGCCGACGAGCAGTACTTC. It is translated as CASSLGGGADEQYF.

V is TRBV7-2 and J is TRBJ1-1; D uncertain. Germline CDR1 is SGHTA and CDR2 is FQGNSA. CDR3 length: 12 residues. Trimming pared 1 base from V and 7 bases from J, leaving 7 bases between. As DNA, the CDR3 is TGTGCCAGCAGCTTAGAGGTTGGTGAAGCTTTCTTT. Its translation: CASSLEVGEAFF.

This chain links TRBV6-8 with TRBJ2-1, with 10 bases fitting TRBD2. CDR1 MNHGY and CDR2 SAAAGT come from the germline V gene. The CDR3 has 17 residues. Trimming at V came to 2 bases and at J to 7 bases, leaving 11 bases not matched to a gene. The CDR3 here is CASSYRNCSGGLNEQFF. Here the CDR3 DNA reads TGTGCCAGCAGTTACCGTAATTGTAGCGGGGGGTTGAATGAGCAGTTCTTC.

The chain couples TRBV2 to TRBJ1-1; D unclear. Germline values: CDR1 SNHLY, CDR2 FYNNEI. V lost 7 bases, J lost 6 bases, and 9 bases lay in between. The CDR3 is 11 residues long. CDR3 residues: CASTENAEAFF. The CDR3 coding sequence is TGTGCCAGCACGGAAAACGCTGAAGCTTTCTTT.

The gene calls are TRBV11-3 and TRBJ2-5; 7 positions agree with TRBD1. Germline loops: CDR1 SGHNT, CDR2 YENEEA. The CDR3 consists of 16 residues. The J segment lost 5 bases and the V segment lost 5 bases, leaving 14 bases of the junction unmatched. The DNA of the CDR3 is TGTGCCAGCAGCCTTAATACAGGGGCCGGGGCGGAGACCCAGTACTTC. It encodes CASSLNTGAGAETQYF.

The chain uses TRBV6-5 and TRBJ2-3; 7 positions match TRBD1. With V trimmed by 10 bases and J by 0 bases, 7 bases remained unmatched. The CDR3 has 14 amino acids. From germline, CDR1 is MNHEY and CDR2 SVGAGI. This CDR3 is CATRQGLSTDTQYF. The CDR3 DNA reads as TGTGCCACCCGACAGGGATTGAGCACAGATACGCAGTATTTT.

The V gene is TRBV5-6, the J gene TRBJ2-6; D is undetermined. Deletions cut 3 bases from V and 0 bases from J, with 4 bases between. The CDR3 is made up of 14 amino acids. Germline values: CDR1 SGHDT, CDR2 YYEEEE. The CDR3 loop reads CASSYPSGANVLTF. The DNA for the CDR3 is TGTGCCAGCAGCTACCCCTCTGGGGCCAACGTCCTGACTTTC.

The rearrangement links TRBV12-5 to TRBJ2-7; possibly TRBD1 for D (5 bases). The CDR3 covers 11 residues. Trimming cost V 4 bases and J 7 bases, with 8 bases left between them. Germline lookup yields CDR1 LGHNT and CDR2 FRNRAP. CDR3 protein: CASGSQGEQYF. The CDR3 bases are TGTGCTAGTGGTTCGCAGGGAGAGCAGTACTTC. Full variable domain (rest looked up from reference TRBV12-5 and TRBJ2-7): DARVTQTPRHKVTEMGQEVTMRCQPILGHNTVFWYRQTMMQGLELLAYFRNRAPLDDSGMPKDRFSAEMPDATLATLKIQPSEPRDSAVYFCASGSQGEQYFGPGTRLTVT.

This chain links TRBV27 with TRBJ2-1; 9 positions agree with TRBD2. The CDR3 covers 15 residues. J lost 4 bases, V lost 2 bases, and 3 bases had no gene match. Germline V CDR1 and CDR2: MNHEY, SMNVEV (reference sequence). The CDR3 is CASSLIAGAYNEQFF. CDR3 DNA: TGTGCCAGCAGTTTAATAGCGGGAGCATACAATGAGCAGTTCTTC.

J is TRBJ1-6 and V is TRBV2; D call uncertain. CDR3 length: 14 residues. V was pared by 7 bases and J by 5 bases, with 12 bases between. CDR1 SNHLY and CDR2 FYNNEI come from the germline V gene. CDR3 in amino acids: CASMVGVNNSPLHF. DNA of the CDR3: TGTGCCAGCATGGTTGGAGTAAATAATTCACCCCTCCACTTT.

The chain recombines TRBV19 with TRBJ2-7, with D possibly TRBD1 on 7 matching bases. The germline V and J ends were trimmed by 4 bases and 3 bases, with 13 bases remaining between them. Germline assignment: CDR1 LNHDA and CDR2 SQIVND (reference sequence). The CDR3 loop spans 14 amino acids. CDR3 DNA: TGTGCCAGTAGTACCCTCAGGGGGGACTACGAGCAGTACTTC. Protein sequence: CASSTLRGDYEQYF.

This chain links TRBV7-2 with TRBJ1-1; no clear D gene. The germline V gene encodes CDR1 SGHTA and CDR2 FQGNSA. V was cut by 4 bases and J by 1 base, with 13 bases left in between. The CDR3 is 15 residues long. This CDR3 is CASSSFPRGNTEAFF. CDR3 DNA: TGTGCCAGCAGCTCATTTCCAAGAGGGAACACTGAAGCTTTCTTT. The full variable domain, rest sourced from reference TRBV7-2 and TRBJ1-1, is GAGVSQSPSNKVTEKGKDVELRCDPISGHTALYWYRQSLGQGLEFLIYFQGNSAPDKSGLPSDRFSAERTGGSVSTLTIQRTQQEDSAVYLCASSSFPRGNTEAFFGQGTRLTVV.

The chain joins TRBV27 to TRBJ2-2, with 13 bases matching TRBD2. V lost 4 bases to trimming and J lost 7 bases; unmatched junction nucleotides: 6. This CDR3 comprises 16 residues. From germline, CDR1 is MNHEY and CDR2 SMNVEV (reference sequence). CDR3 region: CASSYTSGRANGELFF. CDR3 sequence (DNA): TGTGCCAGCAGTTACACTAGCGGGAGGGCCAACGGGGAGCTGTTTTTT.

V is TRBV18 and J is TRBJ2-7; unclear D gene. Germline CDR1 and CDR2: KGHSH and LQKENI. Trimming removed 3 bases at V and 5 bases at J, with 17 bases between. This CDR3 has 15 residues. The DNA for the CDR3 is TGTGCCAGCTCACCGTCCCAGGCCTCCTATGACGAGCAGTACTTC. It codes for CASSPSQASYDEQYF.

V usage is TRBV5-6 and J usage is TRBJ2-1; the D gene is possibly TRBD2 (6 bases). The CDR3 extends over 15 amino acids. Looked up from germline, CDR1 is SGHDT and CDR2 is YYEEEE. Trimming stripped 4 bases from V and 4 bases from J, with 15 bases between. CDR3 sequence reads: CASSPLGGRYNEQFF. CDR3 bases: TGTGCCAGCAGCCCCTTGGGGGGAAGGTACAATGAGCAGTTCTTC. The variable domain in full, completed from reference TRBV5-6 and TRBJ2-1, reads DAGVTQSPTHLIKTRGQQVTLRCSPKSGHDTVSWYQQALGQGPQFIFQYYEEEERQRGNFPDRFSGHQFPNYSSELNVNALLLGDSALYLCASSPLGGRYNEQFFGPGTRLTVL.

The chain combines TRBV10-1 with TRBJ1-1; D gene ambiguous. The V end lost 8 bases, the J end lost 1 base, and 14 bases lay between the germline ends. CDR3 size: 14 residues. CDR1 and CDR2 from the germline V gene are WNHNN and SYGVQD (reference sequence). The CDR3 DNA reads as TGCGCCAGCCCACGACGGAGTAAGAACACTGAAGCTTTCTTT. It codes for CASPRRSKNTEAFF.

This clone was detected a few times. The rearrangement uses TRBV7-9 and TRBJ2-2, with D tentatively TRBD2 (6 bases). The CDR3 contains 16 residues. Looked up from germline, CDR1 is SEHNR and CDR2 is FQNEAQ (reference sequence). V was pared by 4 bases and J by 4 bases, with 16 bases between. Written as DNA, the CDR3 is TGTGCCAGCAGCTCGGGACTCTCTCTCCTCACCGGGGAGCTGTTTTTT. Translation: CASSSGLSLLTGELFF.